This T cell receptor (beta chain) derives from a study of blood T cell repertoires in COVID-19. Study details: Acute-phase and convalescent COVID-19 samples originated in the United States, Italy and Spain. T cells, B-cell-depleted T cells, or PBMCs provided the cDNA or gDNA that served as material.

The authors' processing: Reference gene primer amplification yielded estimated nucleated cell counts. Assay: immunoSEQ multiplex PCR; the TCRdb copy retains only in-frame clones and omits some. The V and J calls and clone size were taken over from that table, and D and trimming were inferred from the DNA. The sample includes 130,000 to 150,000 clones, 85% to 90% seen only once; the top ten take over 35%. This CDR3 spans 17 amino acids. V lost 4 bases, J lost 4 bases, and 12 bases stayed unmatched. Germline loops: CDR1 SGHTA, CDR2 FQGNSA. The chain carries TRBV7-2 and TRBJ2-3; 9 bases fit TRBD2. This receptor was obtained from a man aged 45-65 years who had recovered from COVID-19. Sequencing was performed on peripheral blood. The CDR3 DNA follows: TGTGCCAGCAGCTCCCCAGATGGGACTAGCCGGGCAGATACGCAGTATTTT. Translated, it gives CASSSPDGTSRADTQYF.